The TCR beta chain described here comes from a study of T cells in Graves' hyperthyroidism and ophthalmopathy. Overall study findings and caveats: Expanded thyroid clonotypes (above 0.001) were mostly also found in blood.

About this clonotype itself: As yet, its antigen is unknown.

Amplified regions were TCR beta CDR3 sequences from RNA transcripts. During a first-round RT-PCR of the TCR CDR3, the HTBI primer set was used. TCRdb independently ran MiXCR on the multiplex PCR reads; one entry per CDR3 protein. The sample carries some 600,000 distinct CDR3 sequences, more than 11% recorded once. Trimming stripped 5 bases from V and 7 bases from J, with 17 bases between. Per the germline V gene, CDR1 is GTSNPN and CDR2 is SVGIG (reference sequence). There are 14 residues in the CDR3. The sequence was collected from a woman younger than 45 with Graves' hyperthyroidism that later progressed to Graves' ophthalmopathy. The source material was blood. The chain carries TRBV30 and TRBJ1-4; perhaps TRBD1 as D (5 bases). The CDR3 nucleotides read TGTGCCTGGGGCGCGGGGCAAGGAGGTGAAAAACTGTTTTTT. Its protein is CAWGAGQGGEKLFF.